In this sample, the clone carrying this TCR beta chain turned up a few times. Its antigen is not identified. The primer mix had 60 Vbeta and 13 Jbeta primers. Clones were sequenced by immunoSEQ multiplex PCR, and TCRdb holds only the in-frame ones, with some missing. The sample contains 140,000 or so clones, 75% to 90% of which appear only once. Germline V gives CDR1 MNHEY, CDR2 SMNVEV (reference sequence). V gave up 3 bases and J gave up 6 bases; unmatched junction bases: 4. The CDR3 is 15 amino acids. The data belong to a study of cytomegalovirus exposure and HLA in healthy donors. Findings of the study overall: TCR beta chain V- and J-gene trimming was linked, in a later analysis, to a missense variant in DCLRE1C.

Sample: PBMCs. The TCR originated in a female donor in good health and CMV-seronegative. V gene TRBV27 combines with J gene TRBJ1-5; 11 bases agree with TRBD1. The CDR3 loop reads CASSFGQGAFQPQHF. The CDR3 DNA sequence: TGTGCCAGCAGTTTTGGACAGGGGGCTTTTCAGCCCCAGCATTTT.